Here is one TCR beta chain with its context. The antigen is unknown. A second roughly 7 to 11 cycle PCR used barcoded and J-beta primers. Each cDNA molecule received a tag from a template-switch adaptor that had 12 random nucleotides. TCRdb re-called the 5' RACE reads through MiXCR, storing one row per CDR3 protein. The table shows hundreds of thousands of distinct CDR3 sequences, with over 45% occurring only once. The data stem from a study of blood T cells in healthy people across ages. Regarding the study as a whole: Whereas aged donors had fewer naive CD4+ cells, long-lived donors had more of them and higher diversity. Unsorted PBMC material precluded a definitive naive versus antigen-experienced comparison.

The TCR sequence derives from a young man in good health. Sequenced input: blood.

CDR3 sequence (DNA): TGTGCCGTGGGACCTCCGACCTACGAGCAGTACTTC. Translation gives CAVGPPTYEQYF. The chain couples TRBV30 to TRBJ2-5, with D tentatively TRBD1 or TRBD2 (5 bases each). The DNA matches TRBJ2-7 better at its end, which makes the J call doubtful. The CDR3 totals 12 residues. The germline V gene encodes CDR1 GTSNPN and CDR2 SVGIG (reference sequence).